This T cell receptor (beta chain) was captured by sequencing in a study of T cell responses to AZD1222 COVID-19 vaccine. In regard to this clone: Antigen specificity is unknown.

The study, taken as a whole, reports: At study baseline, merely over 5 AZD1222 recipients were seropositive. Repertoire sampling was restricted to post-peak T cell response timepoints.

TCRdb keeps only in-frame clones here, not all; method: immunoSEQ multiplex PCR. The profile covers tens of thousands of clones, with roughly 90% appearing a single time and 12% to 15% taken by the ten largest. CDR3 length: 14 residues. Germline V gene lookup returns CDR1 SGDLS and CDR2 YYNGEE. Between the trimmed V and J ends, which lost 3 bases and 8 bases, there was a span of 14 bases. Specimen: peripheral blood, collected 28 days after the second AZD1222 dose. This TCR came from an adult who received the AZD1222 COVID-19 vaccine. V usage is TRBV9 and J usage is TRBJ1-4; D uncertain. CDR3 DNA sequence: TGTGCCAGCAGCGGCGGAGGGTCGGGAGAAAAACTGTTTTTT. As protein: CASSGGGSGEKLFF.